The next 3 T cell receptor beta chains were all read from a single sample in a study of cytomegalovirus exposure and HLA in healthy donors. The repertoire was sequenced with immunoSEQ multiplex PCR; TCRdb's copy has only in-frame clones and lacks some. The table includes about 74,000 clones, 90% to 95% detected once. The sequenced material came from PBMCs. Every receptor here comes from a man aged 18 to 29 in good health and CMV-seropositive.

V is TRBV30 and J is TRBJ1-2, with 10 bases matching TRBD1. V lost 0 bases to trimming and J lost 7 bases; unmatched junction nucleotides: 5. Germline-derived CDR1 and CDR2 are GTSNPN and SVGIG (reference sequence). The CDR3 is 14 residues long. In nucleotides, the CDR3 is TGTGCCTGGAGTGTTAGTGGGACAGGGGTTGGCTACACCTTC. The encoded protein is CAWSVSGTGVGYTF.

The V and J genes are TRBV19 and TRBJ2-7; TRBD2 aligns across 8 bases. CDR1 LNHDA and CDR2 SQIVND come from the germline V gene (reference sequence). Trimming cost V 5 bases and J 0 bases; bases outside gene matches: 3. The CDR3 contains 14 residues. The CDR3 nucleotides are TGTGCCAGTAGTCTACGGGAGGGCTCCTACGAGCAGTACTTC. Its protein is CASSLREGSYEQYF.

The rearrangement joins TRBV5-4 to TRBJ1-1; 12 bases line up with TRBD1. Germline trimming cut 3 bases from V and 10 bases from J; bases unmatched to any gene: 13. The CDR3 has 16 amino acids. CDR1 is SGHNT and CDR2 is YYREEE in the germline V gene (reference sequence). The CDR3 region is CASSSPGTGGDWGAFF. CDR3 bases: TGTGCCAGCAGCTCCCCCGGGACAGGGGGCGACTGGGGAGCTTTCTTT.